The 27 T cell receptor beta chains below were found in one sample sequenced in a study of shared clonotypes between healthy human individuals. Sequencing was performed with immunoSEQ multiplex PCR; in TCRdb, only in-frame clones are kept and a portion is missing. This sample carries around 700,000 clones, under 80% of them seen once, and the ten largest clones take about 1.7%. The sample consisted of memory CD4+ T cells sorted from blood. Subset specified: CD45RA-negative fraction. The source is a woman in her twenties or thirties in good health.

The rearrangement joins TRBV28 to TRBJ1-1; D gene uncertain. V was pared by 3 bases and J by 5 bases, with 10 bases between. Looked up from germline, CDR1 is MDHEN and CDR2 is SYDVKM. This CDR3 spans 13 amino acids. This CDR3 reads CASSFSGRTEAFF. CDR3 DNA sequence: TGTGCCAGCAGTTTTTCGGGGAGAACTGAAGCTTTCTTT.

The CDR3, as DNA: TGCGCCAGCAGCTTCGGCAGTAGGAGCACCGGGGAGCTGTTTTTT. As protein: CASSFGSRSTGELFF. This chain joins TRBV5-1 and TRBJ2-2; D is undetermined. Between the trimmed V and J ends, which lost 2 bases and 4 bases, there was a span of 12 bases. The CDR3 totals 15 residues. The germline V gene encodes CDR1 SGHRS and CDR2 YFSETQ.

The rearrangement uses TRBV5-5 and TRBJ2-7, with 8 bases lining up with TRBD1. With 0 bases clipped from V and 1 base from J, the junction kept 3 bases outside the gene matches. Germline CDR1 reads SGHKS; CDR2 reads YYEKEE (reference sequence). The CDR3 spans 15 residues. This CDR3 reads CASSLEGTGSYEQYF. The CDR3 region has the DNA TGTGCCAGCAGCTTGGAAGGGACAGGTTCCTACGAGCAGTACTTC.

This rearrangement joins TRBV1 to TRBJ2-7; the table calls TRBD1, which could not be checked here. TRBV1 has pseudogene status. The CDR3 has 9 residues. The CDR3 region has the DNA TGCACTATCCAGGGGGAGCAGTACTTC. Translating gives CTIQGEQYF.

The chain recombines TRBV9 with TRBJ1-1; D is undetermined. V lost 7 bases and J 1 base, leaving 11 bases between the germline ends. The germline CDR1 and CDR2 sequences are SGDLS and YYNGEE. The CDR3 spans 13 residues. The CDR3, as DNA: TGTGCCAGCGCCCGAAGGGAGAACACTGAAGCTTTCTTT. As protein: CASARRENTEAFF.

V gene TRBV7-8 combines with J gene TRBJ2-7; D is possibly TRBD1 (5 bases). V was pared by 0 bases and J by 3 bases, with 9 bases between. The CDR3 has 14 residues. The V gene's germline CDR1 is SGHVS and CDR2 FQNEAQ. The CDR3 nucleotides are TGTGCCAGCAGCTTAGCGCCAGGGAACTACGAGCAGTACTTC. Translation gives CASSLAPGNYEQYF.

Here the CDR3 DNA reads TGTGCCAGCAGTTACGGGACTAGACTTGAGACCCAGTACTTC. Translation: CASSYGTRLETQYF. The J gene is TRBJ2-5, the V gene TRBV6-5; the match to TRBD2 covers 8 bases. This CDR3 contains 14 residues. V was pared by 2 bases and J by 5 bases, with 4 bases of the junction left unmatched. Germline V gene sequence: CDR1 MNHEY, CDR2 SVGAGI.

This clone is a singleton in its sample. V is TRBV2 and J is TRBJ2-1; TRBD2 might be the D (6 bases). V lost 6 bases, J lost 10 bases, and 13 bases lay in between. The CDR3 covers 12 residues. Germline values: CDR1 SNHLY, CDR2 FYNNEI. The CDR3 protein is CASSQTSWEQFF. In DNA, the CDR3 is TGTGCCAGCAGCCAGACTAGTTGGGAGCAGTTCTTC.

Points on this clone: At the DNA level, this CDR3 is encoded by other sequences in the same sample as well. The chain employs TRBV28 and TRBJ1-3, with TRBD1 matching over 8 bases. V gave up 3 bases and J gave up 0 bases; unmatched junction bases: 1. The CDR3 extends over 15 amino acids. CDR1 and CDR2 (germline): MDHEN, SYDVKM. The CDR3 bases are TGTGCCAGCAGTTTCACAGGGGGCTCTGGAAACACCATATATTTT. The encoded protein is CASSFTGGSGNTIYF.

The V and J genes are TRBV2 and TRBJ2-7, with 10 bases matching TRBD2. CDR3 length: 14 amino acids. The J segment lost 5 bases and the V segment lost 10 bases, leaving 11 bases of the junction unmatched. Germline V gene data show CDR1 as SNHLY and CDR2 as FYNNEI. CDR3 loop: CATGPLAGVNEQYF. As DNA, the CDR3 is TGTGCCACCGGGCCGCTAGCGGGGGTTAACGAGCAGTACTTC.

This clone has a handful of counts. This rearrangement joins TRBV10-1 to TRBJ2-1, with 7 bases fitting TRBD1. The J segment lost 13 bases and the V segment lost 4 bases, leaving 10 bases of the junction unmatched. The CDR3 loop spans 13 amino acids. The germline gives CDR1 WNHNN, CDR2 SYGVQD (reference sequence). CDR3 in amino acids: CASSAGQTGTQFF. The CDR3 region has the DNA TGCGCCAGCAGTGCGGGACAGACGGGAACCCAGTTCTTC.

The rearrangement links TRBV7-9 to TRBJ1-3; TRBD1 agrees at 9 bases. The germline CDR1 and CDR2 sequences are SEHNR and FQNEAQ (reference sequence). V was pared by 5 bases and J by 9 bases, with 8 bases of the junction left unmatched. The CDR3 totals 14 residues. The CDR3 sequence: CASSQGQGIRTIYF. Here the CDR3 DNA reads TGTGCCAGCAGCCAGGGACAGGGAATTCGCACCATATATTTT. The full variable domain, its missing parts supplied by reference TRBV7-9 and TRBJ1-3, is DTGVSQNPRHKITKRGQNVTFRCDPISEHNRLYWYRQTLGQGPEFLTYFQNEAQLEKSRLLSDRFSAERPKGSFSTLEIQRTEQGDSAMYLCASSQGQGIRTIYFGEGSWLTVV.

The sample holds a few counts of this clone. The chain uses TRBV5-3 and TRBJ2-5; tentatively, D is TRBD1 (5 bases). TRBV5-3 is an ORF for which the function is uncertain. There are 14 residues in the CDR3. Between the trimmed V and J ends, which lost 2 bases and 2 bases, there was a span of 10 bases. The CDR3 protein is CARSLDSCQETQYF. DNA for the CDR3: TGTGCCAGAAGCTTAGACAGCTGTCAAGAGACCCAGTACTTC.

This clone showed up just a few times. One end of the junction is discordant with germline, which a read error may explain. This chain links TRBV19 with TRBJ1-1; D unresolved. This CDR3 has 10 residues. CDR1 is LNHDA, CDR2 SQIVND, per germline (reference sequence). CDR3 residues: CATAGVTRLF. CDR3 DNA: TGTGCCACCGCGGGTGTCACAAGGCTTTTT.

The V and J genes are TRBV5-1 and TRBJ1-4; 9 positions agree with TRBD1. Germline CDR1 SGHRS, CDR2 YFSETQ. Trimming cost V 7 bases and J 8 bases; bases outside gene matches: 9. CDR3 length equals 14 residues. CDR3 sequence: CASAGGQGGEKLFF. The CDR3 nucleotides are TGCGCCAGCGCCGGGGGACAGGGCGGAGAAAAACTGTTTTTT.

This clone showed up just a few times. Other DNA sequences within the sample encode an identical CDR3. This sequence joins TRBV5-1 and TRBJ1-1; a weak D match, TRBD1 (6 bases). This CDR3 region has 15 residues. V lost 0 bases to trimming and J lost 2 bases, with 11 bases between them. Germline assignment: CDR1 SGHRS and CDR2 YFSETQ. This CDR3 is CASSLVDSRNTEAFF. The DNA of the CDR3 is TGCGCCAGCAGCTTGGTGGACAGCCGCAACACTGAAGCTTTCTTT.

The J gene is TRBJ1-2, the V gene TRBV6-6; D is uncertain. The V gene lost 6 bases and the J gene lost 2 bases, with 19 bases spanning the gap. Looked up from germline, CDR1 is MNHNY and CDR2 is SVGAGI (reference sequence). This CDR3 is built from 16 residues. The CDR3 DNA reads TGTGCCAGCAGCCCAGACGGCAGAAGGAACAACTATGGCTACACCTTC. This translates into CASSPDGRRNNYGYTF.

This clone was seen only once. CDR3 loop: CASSVGTGSSTDTQYF. The CDR3 nucleotides read TGTGCCAGCAGCGTCGGGACAGGCTCATCCACAGATACGCAGTATTTT. The gene calls are TRBV5-8 and TRBJ2-3, with TRBD1 matching 8 bases. Germline V gives CDR1 SGHTS, CDR2 YDEGEE. The CDR3 is 16 residues long. Trimming at V came to 4 bases and at J to 2 bases, leaving 9 bases not matched to a gene.

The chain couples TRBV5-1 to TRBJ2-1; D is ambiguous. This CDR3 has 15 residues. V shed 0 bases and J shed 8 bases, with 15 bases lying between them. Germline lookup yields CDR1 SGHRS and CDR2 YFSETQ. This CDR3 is CASSLVIGLTDEQFF. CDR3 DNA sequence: TGCGCCAGCAGCTTGGTAATAGGGCTTACGGATGAGCAGTTCTTC. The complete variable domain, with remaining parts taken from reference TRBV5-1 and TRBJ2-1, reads KAGVTQTPRYLIKTRGQQVTLSCSPISGHRSVSWYQQTPGQGLQFLFEYFSETQRNKGNFPGRFSGRQFSNSRSEMNVSTLELGDSALYLCASSLVIGLTDEQFFGPGTRLTVL.

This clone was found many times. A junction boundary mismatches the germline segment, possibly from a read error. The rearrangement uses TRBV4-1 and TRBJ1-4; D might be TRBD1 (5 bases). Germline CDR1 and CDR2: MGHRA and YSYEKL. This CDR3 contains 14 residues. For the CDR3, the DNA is TGTGCCAGCAGCCACGGACGGGACGCTGAAAAACTGTTTTTT. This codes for CASSHGRDAEKLFF.

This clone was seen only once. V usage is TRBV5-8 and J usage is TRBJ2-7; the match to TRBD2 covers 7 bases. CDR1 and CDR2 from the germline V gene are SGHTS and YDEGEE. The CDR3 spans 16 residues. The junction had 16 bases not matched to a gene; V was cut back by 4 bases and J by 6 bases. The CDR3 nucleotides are TGTGCCAGCAGCCCTGGCGCCTCGGGAGGCCCTCGCGAGCAGTACTTC. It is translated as CASSPGASGGPREQYF.

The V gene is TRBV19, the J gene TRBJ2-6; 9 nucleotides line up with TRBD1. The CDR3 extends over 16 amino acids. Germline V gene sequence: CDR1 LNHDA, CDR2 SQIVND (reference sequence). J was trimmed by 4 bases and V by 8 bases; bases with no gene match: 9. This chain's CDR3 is CASAWGQGSGANVLTF. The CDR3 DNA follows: TGTGCCAGTGCGTGGGGACAGGGATCGGGGGCCAACGTCCTGACTTTC.

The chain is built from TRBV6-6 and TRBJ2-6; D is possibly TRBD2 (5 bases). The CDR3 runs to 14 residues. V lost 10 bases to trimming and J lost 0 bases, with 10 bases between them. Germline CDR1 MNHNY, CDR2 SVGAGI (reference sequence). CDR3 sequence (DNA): TGTGCCACCGGAGGTAGCTCTGGGGCCAACGTCCTGACTTTC. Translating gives CATGGSSGANVLTF.

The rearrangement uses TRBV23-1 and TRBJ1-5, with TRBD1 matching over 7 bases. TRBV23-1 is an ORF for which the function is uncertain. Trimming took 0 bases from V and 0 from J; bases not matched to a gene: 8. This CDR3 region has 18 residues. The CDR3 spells CASSQSAGGQYSNQPQHF. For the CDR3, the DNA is TGCGCCAGCAGTCAATCTGCGGGGGGACAGTATAGCAATCAGCCCCAGCATTTT.

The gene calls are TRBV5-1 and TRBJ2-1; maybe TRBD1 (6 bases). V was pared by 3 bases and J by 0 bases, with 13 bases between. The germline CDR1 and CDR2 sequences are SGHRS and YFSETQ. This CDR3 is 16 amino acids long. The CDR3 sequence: CASSSSTGSSYNEQFF. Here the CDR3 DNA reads TGCGCCAGCAGCTCCTCTACAGGGAGCTCCTACAATGAGCAGTTCTTC.

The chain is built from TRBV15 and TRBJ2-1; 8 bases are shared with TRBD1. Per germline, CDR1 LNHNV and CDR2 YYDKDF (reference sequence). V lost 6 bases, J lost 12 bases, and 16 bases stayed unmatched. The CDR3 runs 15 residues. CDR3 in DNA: TGTGCCACCAGGAACCCCGGGACAGGAGGGGGTCGGCAGTTCTTC. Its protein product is CATRNPGTGGGRQFF.

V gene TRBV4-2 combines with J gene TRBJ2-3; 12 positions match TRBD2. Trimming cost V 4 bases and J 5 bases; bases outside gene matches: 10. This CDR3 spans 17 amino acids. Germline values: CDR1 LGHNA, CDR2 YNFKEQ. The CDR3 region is CASSPGTSGQAGDTQYF. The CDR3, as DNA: TGTGCCAGCAGCCCGGGGACTAGCGGGCAGGCGGGAGATACGCAGTATTTT.